Below are 10 T cell receptor beta chains sequenced from a single sample in a study of blood T cell repertoires in COVID-19. The protocol was immunoSEQ multiplex PCR, while the TCRdb copy is restricted to in-frame clones and leaves out a portion. The sample lists around 140,000 clones, around 84% occurring once. The sample taken for sequencing was peripheral blood. These receptors were obtained from an elderly woman with acute or convalescent COVID-19.

The chain couples TRBV12-3 or TRBV12-4 to TRBJ1-6, with D perhaps TRBD1 (5 bases). The CDR3 runs 12 residues. The V end lost 6 bases, the J end lost 7 bases, and 7 bases lay between the germline ends. CDR3 nucleotides: TGTGCCAGCAGCCCAGGGAATTCACCCCTCCACTTT. Amino acids: CASSPGNSPLHF.

The genes are TRBV30 and TRBJ2-7; 15 bases agree with TRBD2. Germline V lookup: CDR1 GTSNPN, CDR2 SVGIG (reference sequence). The trim removed 2 bases at V and 6 bases at J, leaving 2 bases unmatched. The CDR3 loop spans 14 amino acids. The CDR3 loop reads CAWSLGLAGGEQYF. Written as DNA, the CDR3 is TGTGCCTGGAGTCTGGGACTAGCGGGAGGCGAGCAGTACTTC.

The rearrangement uses TRBV6-6 and TRBJ1-4; maybe TRBD1 (6 bases). Germline assignment: CDR1 MNHNY and CDR2 SVGAGI (reference sequence). Trimming took 6 bases from V and 8 from J, leaving 22 bases between them. The CDR3 totals 16 residues. The CDR3 spells CASSSMTGPRGEKLFF. In nucleotides, the CDR3 is TGTGCCAGCAGCTCCATGACAGGTCCGCGAGGGGAAAAACTGTTTTTT.

The chain is built from TRBV7-9 and TRBJ2-1, with 9 positions matching TRBD1. The CDR3 spans 15 residues. Germline CDR1 reads SEHNR; CDR2 reads FQNEAQ (reference sequence). V lost 2 bases, J lost 7 bases, and 6 bases stayed unmatched. CDR3 bases: TGTGCCAGCAGCTTACTACAGGGGGCATTGAATGAGCAGTTCTTC. Translating gives CASSLLQGALNEQFF. Combining the CDR3 with reference TRBV7-9 and TRBJ2-1 gives the whole variable domain DTGVSQNPRHKITKRGQNVTFRCDPISEHNRLYWYRQTLGQGPEFLTYFQNEAQLEKSRLLSDRFSAERPKGSFSTLEIQRTEQGDSAMYLCASSLLQGALNEQFFGPGTRLTVL.

This clone was counted a single time. The V gene is TRBV4-3, the J gene TRBJ2-1; 7 bases are a match to TRBD1. The V gene end was trimmed by 2 bases and the J gene end by 7 bases; junction bases not matched to a gene: 14. Germline V gives CDR1 LGHNA, CDR2 YSLEER. The CDR3 totals 17 residues. Written as DNA, the CDR3 is TGCGCCAGCAGCCAAAGGTCGACAGGGCTAGGGGATAATGAGCAGTTCTTC. Protein sequence: CASSQRSTGLGDNEQFF.

This clone was observed a handful of times. The chain employs TRBV19 and TRBJ1-5; D remains unclear. Trimming took off 4 bases at V and 0 bases at J, with 7 bases between the two ends. CDR1 is LNHDA and CDR2 is SQIVND in the germline V gene (reference sequence). The CDR3 spans 14 residues. Here the CDR3 DNA reads TGTGCCAGTAGTAACACCCGTAGCAATCAGCCCCAGCATTTT. It is translated as CASSNTRSNQPQHF.

This chain joins TRBV5-1 and TRBJ2-5; D remains unclear. CDR1 and CDR2 (germline): SGHRS, YFSETQ. Trimming took 5 bases from V and 5 from J, leaving 13 bases between them. The CDR3 is 13 residues long. This chain's CDR3 is CASSSGFWETQYF. Here the CDR3 DNA reads TGCGCCAGCAGTTCCGGTTTCTGGGAGACCCAGTACTTC.

This clone was observed once. The chain uses TRBV6-5 and TRBJ1-3; 7 nucleotides line up with TRBD1. Losses at the gene ends were 6 bases for V and 2 bases for J; bases not matched to a gene: 7. The CDR3 extends over 15 amino acids. CDR1 is MNHEY and CDR2 is SVGAGI in the germline V gene. CDR3 protein: CASREGTAPGNTIYF. The CDR3 DNA reads TGTGCCAGCAGGGAGGGGACAGCTCCTGGAAACACCATATATTTT.

This chain links TRBV4-3 with TRBJ2-3; 7 bases map to TRBD2. This CDR3 is built from 17 residues. V shed 4 bases and J 0 bases; nucleotides not matched to a gene: 10. Germline V gene lookup returns CDR1 LGHNA and CDR2 YSLEER. In nucleotides, the CDR3 is TGCGCCAGCAGCCGGGAGGGAGGCCTTACTAGCACAGATACGCAGTATTTT. It specifies CASSREGGLTSTDTQYF.

The chain employs TRBV9 and TRBJ2-2; 9 bases line up with TRBD2. This CDR3 spans 18 amino acids. J was trimmed by 4 bases and V by 0 bases; bases with no gene match: 10. In germline, CDR1 is SGDLS, CDR2 YYNGEE. CDR3 in amino acids: CASSVDLRGGRATGELFF. The CDR3 region has the DNA TGTGCCAGCAGCGTAGATTTGCGGGGGGGCCGCGCCACCGGGGAGCTGTTTTTT.